The 21 T cell receptor beta chains below all came from one sample that was sequenced in a study of shared clonotypes between healthy human individuals. Sequenced by immunoSEQ multiplex PCR; TCRdb stores in-frame clones only, minus some. The profile shows over 1.5 million clones, 95% to 99% of them singletons. The sample taken for sequencing was naive CD4+ T cells sorted from blood. Subset: CD45RA+ positively selected. The receptor set was obtained from a man between 25 and 39 years old in good health.

The chain employs TRBV7-7 and TRBJ2-1; TRBD1 is a possible D gene (5 bases). The V end lost 5 bases, the J end lost 0 bases, and 17 bases lay between the germline ends. Germline CDR1 SSHAT, CDR2 FNYEAQ (reference sequence). The CDR3 covers 17 residues. The CDR3 here is CASSPRKDSSSYNEQFF. The CDR3 DNA is TGTGCCAGCAGCCCGCGGAAAGACAGCAGCTCCTACAATGAGCAGTTCTTC.

The chain is built from TRBV27 and TRBJ1-2; perhaps TRBD1 as D (6 bases). This CDR3 contains 13 residues. Germline-derived CDR1 and CDR2 are MNHEY and SMNVEV (reference sequence). Deletions cut 10 bases from V and 3 bases from J, with 15 bases between. CDR3 nucleotide sequence: TGTGCCACACAGGCAGGGGAGGACTATGGCTACACCTTC. This sequence encodes CATQAGEDYGYTF.

A remark on this clone: This sample also contains other DNA sequences that code for the same CDR3. The rearrangement links TRBV5-1 to TRBJ2-5; TRBD1 matches 9 bases. Germline assignment: CDR1 SGHRS and CDR2 YFSETQ. This CDR3 comprises 14 residues. The J segment lost 1 base and the V segment lost 3 bases, leaving 1 base of the junction unmatched. DNA for the CDR3: TGCGCCAGCAGCTCGGGACAGGGCCAAGAGACCCAGTACTTC. Its protein is CASSSGQGQETQYF.

V and J are TRBV2 and TRBJ1-1; weak D call: TRBD1 (5 bases). The V gene's germline CDR1 is SNHLY and CDR2 FYNNEI. Trimming removed 7 bases at V and 5 bases at J, with 17 bases between. The CDR3 has 14 amino acids. The CDR3 loop is CASKAGRAETEAFF. CDR3 DNA: TGTGCCAGCAAGGCAGGGAGGGCGGAGACTGAAGCTTTCTTT.

The chain joins TRBV10-3 to TRBJ2-5; no clear D gene. The CDR3 loop spans 13 amino acids. Trimming removed 5 bases from V and 5 bases from J, with 12 bases in between. Germline CDR1 ENHRY, CDR2 SYGVKD. The CDR3: CAISSRSPETQYF. CDR3 nucleotide sequence: TGTGCCATCAGTTCAAGATCCCCTGAGACCCAGTACTTC.

This chain joins TRBV7-9 and TRBJ1-1, with D tentatively TRBD1 (6 bases). The CDR3 contains 13 residues. Germline V gene sequence: CDR1 SEHNR, CDR2 FQNEAQ (reference sequence). Trimming stripped 4 bases from V and 4 bases from J, with 10 bases between. CDR3 nucleotides: TGTGCCAGCAGCTCAAACAGGGTCACTGAAGCTTTCTTT. This codes for CASSSNRVTEAFF. The full variable domain, with the rest looked up from reference TRBV7-9 and TRBJ1-1, is DTGVSQNPRHKITKRGQNVTFRCDPISEHNRLYWYRQTLGQGPEFLTYFQNEAQLEKSRLLSDRFSAERPKGSFSTLEIQRTEQGDSAMYLCASSSNRVTEAFFGQGTRLTVV.

The chain combines TRBV5-6 with TRBJ2-7; D is unresolved. Trimming took off 1 base at V and 6 bases at J, with 14 bases between the two ends. Germline CDR1 is SGHDT and CDR2 is YYEEEE. The CDR3 runs 14 residues. The CDR3 DNA sequence: TGTGCCAGCAGCTTGAAGGGCCAAGGTGGCGAGCAGTACTTC. This translates into CASSLKGQGGEQYF.

The chain joins TRBV11-2 to TRBJ1-2; no clear D. Germline CDR1 reads SGHAT; CDR2 reads FQNNGV. Deletions cut 6 bases from V and 4 bases from J, with 9 bases between. The CDR3 is 12 residues long. The CDR3 coding sequence is TGTGCCAGCAGAATAGGATTCTATGGCTACACCTTC. Translation: CASRIGFYGYTF.

V gene TRBV7-2 combines with J gene TRBJ2-1, with 11 bases that match TRBD2. CDR1 is SGHTA, CDR2 FQGNSA, per germline. The trim removed 5 bases at V and 7 bases at J, leaving 13 bases unmatched. The CDR3 length is 17 residues. The CDR3 sequence: CASSPRRTSGLGNEQFF. CDR3 DNA sequence: TGTGCCAGCAGCCCCCGGAGGACTAGCGGGTTAGGGAATGAGCAGTTCTTC.

The genes are TRBV19 and TRBJ2-6; TRBD1 matches 9 bases. V lost 6 bases to trimming and J lost 0 bases; unmatched junction nucleotides: 15. The CDR3 loop spans 20 amino acids. Germline V gene data show CDR1 as LNHDA and CDR2 as SQIVND (reference sequence). The CDR3 DNA follows: TGTGCCAGTAGCCGGACAGGGGTCGCACACAAGAGCTCTGGGGCCAACGTCCTGACTTTC. Translation: CASSRTGVAHKSSGANVLTF. The full variable domain, in which reference TRBV19 and TRBJ2-6 provide the parts outside the CDR3, is DGGITQSPKYLFRKEGQNVTLSCEQNLNHDAMYWYRQDPGQGLRLIYYSQIVNDFQKGDIAEGYSVSREKKESFPLTVTSAQKNPTAFYLCASSRTGVAHKSSGANVLTFGAGSRLTVL.

This clone was counted once. This chain joins TRBV11-2 and TRBJ1-2, with D uncertain. The CDR3 extends over 14 amino acids. V was pared by 1 base and J by 5 bases, with 11 bases between. The germline gives CDR1 SGHAT, CDR2 FQNNGV. CDR3 in amino acids: CASSLGGGEYGYTF. The CDR3 DNA sequence: TGTGCCAGCAGCTTAGGTGGCGGAGAATATGGCTACACCTTC.

V is TRBV5-4 and J is TRBJ2-1; D might be TRBD2 (6 bases). The CDR3 runs to 13 residues. Trimming left V 3 bases short and J 6 bases short, with 10 bases between. The germline V gene has CDR1 SGHNT and CDR2 YYREEE (reference sequence). The CDR3: CASSSTGVNEQFF. CDR3 coding DNA: TGTGCCAGCAGCTCGACGGGAGTCAATGAGCAGTTCTTC.

In regard to this clone: Other DNA sequences of this sample code for an identical CDR3. The genes are TRBV11-3 and TRBJ2-3; 10 bases match TRBD2. The CDR3 spans 15 residues. CDR1 and CDR2 (germline): SGHNT, YENEEA. The trim removed 1 base at V and 4 bases at J, leaving 2 bases unmatched. CDR3 sequence reads: CASSLGLAGADTQYF. As DNA, the CDR3 is TGTGCCAGCAGCTTAGGCCTAGCGGGAGCAGATACGCAGTATTTT.

The rearrangement uses TRBV29-1 and TRBJ2-3; D not resolved. Trimming pared 2 bases from V and 4 bases from J, leaving 13 bases between. The CDR3 totals 14 residues. Per germline, CDR1 SQVTM and CDR2 ANQGSEA. CDR3 amino acids: CSVEFRLRADTQYF. The CDR3 DNA is TGCAGCGTTGAATTCCGACTTCGGGCAGATACGCAGTATTTT.

For the CDR3, the DNA is TGCGCCAGCAGTTTCTTAGCGGGAGGGGCAGATACGCAGTATTTT. Translated: CASSFLAGGADTQYF. The V gene is TRBV23-1, the J gene TRBJ2-3, with 11 nucleotides matching TRBD2. TRBV23-1 is identified as an open reading frame with a role that is uncertain. The ends lost 5 bases at V and 4 bases at J; junction bases unmatched: 5. The CDR3 totals 15 residues.

This chain uses TRBV19 with TRBJ1-5; no clear D gene. Germline V lookup: CDR1 LNHDA, CDR2 SQIVND (reference sequence). This CDR3 is built from 14 residues. The V end was cut by 7 bases, the J end by 1 base, with 11 bases between. In nucleotides, the CDR3 is TGTGCCAGTAAGAGAGGGCAGAGCAATCAGCCCCAGCATTTT. Translation gives CASKRGQSNQPQHF.

The chain recombines TRBV9 with TRBJ2-1, with 13 bases fitting TRBD2. Germline loops: CDR1 SGDLS, CDR2 YYNGEE. Trimming took 0 bases from V and 2 from J; bases not matched to a gene: 5. CDR3 length: 18 amino acids. For the CDR3, the DNA is TGTGCCAGCAGCGTAGCTACAGGACTAGCGGGAGCCTACAATGAGCAGTTCTTC. Its protein product is CASSVATGLAGAYNEQFF.

J is TRBJ2-3 and V is TRBV2, with D perhaps TRBD1 or TRBD2 (5 bases each). CDR3 length equals 16 residues. V lost 4 bases to trimming and J lost 4 bases, with 18 bases between them. Germline CDR1 is SNHLY and CDR2 is FYNNEI. The CDR3 nucleotides are TGTGCCAGCAGTGGGGGCCCGGGGCGCGGCGCAGATACGCAGTATTTT. Its translation: CASSGGPGRGADTQYF. Filled out from reference TRBV2 and TRBJ2-3, the complete variable domain reads EPEVTQTPSHQVTQMGQEVILRCVPISNHLYFYWYRQILGQKVEFLVSFYNNEISEKSEIFDDQFSVERPDGSNFTLKIRSTKLEDSAMYFCASSGGPGRGADTQYFGPGTRLTVL.

The genes are TRBV5-1 and TRBJ2-3; TRBD2 aligns across 8 bases. V lost 5 bases to trimming and J lost 6 bases; unmatched junction nucleotides: 20. This CDR3 region has 18 residues. From germline, CDR1 is SGHRS and CDR2 YFSETQ. The CDR3 sequence is CASRGLGGSGTERDTQYF. The DNA for the CDR3 is TGCGCCAGCAGGGGGCTTGGTGGTAGCGGGACGGAAAGGGATACGCAGTATTTT.

The CDR3 bases are TGTGCCAGCAGGGACAGGGTGGGCTCTGGGGCCAACGTCCTGACTTTC. This translates into CASRDRVGSGANVLTF. This chain connects TRBV27 to TRBJ2-6; 8 bases fit TRBD1. The CDR3 totals 16 residues. Germline V gene lookup returns CDR1 MNHEY and CDR2 SMNVEV (reference sequence). Trimming removed 6 bases from V and 0 bases from J; junction bases left unmatched: 4.

In this sample, this clone turned up once. Other nucleotide sequences in the sample specify the same CDR3. The chain carries TRBV7-9 and TRBJ1-1; no clear D. Deletions cut 1 base from V and 8 bases from J, with 5 bases between. Germline V CDR1 and CDR2: SEHNR, FQNEAQ (reference sequence). This CDR3 region has 11 residues. The DNA for the CDR3 is TGTGCCAGCAGCTTAGAGACAGAAGCTTTCTTT. Its protein is CASSLETEAFF.